These 19 T cell receptor beta chains originate from one sample sequenced in a study of beta chain features in type 1 diabetes. Study results and limitations: Moderate yet significant TCRB CDR3 shortening was seen in Type 1 diabetes patients in all four CD4+ subsets.

All of the isolated RNA was reverse transcribed, so expressed TCRB transcripts were sequenced. Measured with immunoSEQ multiplex PCR; TCRdb has only the in-frame clones, and not every one. The data show 600,000 or so clones, 11% to 15% seen once. Antigens of these TCRs are unknown. Sequencing input: naive CD4+ T cells from blood. The receptors stem from a man between 18 and 35 years old with type 1 diabetes.

J is TRBJ2-2 and V is TRBV5-1; 8 bases are a match to TRBD2. Germline values: CDR1 SGHRS, CDR2 YFSETQ. V shed 1 base and J 5 bases; nucleotides not matched to a gene: 4. CDR3 length equals 15 residues. This chain's CDR3 is CASSLPAGETGELFF. The CDR3 DNA is TGCGCCAGCAGCTTGCCAGCGGGAGAAACCGGGGAGCTGTTTTTT.

This rearrangement joins TRBV2 to TRBJ1-1; D is perhaps TRBD1 (6 bases). Per germline, CDR1 SNHLY and CDR2 FYNNEI. The V and J ends lost 4 bases and 3 bases respectively, with 9 bases between them. This CDR3 is 13 amino acids long. The CDR3 is CASSGQVDTEAFF. The CDR3 DNA sequence: TGTGCCAGCAGTGGACAGGTAGACACTGAAGCTTTCTTT.

This clone has more than one count but fewer than ten. J is TRBJ1-1 and V is TRBV29-1, with a possible D match to TRBD1 (5 bases). From germline, CDR1 is SQVTM and CDR2 ANQGSEA. V dropped 4 bases and J dropped 4 bases, with 13 bases sitting between them. This CDR3 has 13 residues. CDR3 sequence (DNA): TGCAGCGTTGGTCCAGGGTTTAGCACTGAAGCTTTCTTT. Its protein product is CSVGPGFSTEAFF.

The CDR3 spells CAWSSTWRSYEQYF. The CDR3, as DNA: TGTGCCTGGAGTTCAACTTGGAGATCCTACGAGCAGTACTTC. The V gene is TRBV30, the J gene TRBJ2-7; the D is unclear. Germline CDR1 and CDR2: GTSNPN and SVGIG (reference sequence). Trimming took off 2 bases at V and 1 base at J, with 12 bases between the two ends. This CDR3 spans 14 amino acids.

This clone has a handful of counts. J is TRBJ1-4 and V is TRBV28, with D uncertain. The CDR3 has 13 amino acids. Germline lookup yields CDR1 MDHEN and CDR2 SYDVKM. The V and J ends lost 6 bases and 8 bases respectively, with 13 bases between them. CDR3 sequence (DNA): TGTGCCAGCAGCTGGGGTCAAGTAGAAAAACTGTTTTTT. Encoded protein: CASSWGQVEKLFF.

CDR3 protein: CASSLVVAGDEQYF. CDR3 nucleotide sequence: TGTGCCAGCAGCTTAGTCGTTGCTGGGGACGAGCAGTACTTC. The chain carries TRBV7-2 and TRBJ2-7; D gene unclear. Per the germline V gene, CDR1 is SGHTA and CDR2 is FQGNSA. This CDR3 region has 14 residues. Trimming stripped 1 base from V and 5 bases from J, with 12 bases between. Supplemented by reference TRBV7-2 and TRBJ2-7, the full variable domain reads GAGVSQSPSNKVTEKGKDVELRCDPISGHTALYWYRQSLGQGLEFLIYFQGNSAPDKSGLPSDRFSAERTGGSVSTLTIQRTQQEDSAVYLCASSLVVAGDEQYFGPGTRLTVT.

In its sample, this clone was seen a few times. J is TRBJ2-4 and V is TRBV27, with 8 bases matching TRBD2. The germline V gene encodes CDR1 MNHEY and CDR2 SMNVEV (reference sequence). This CDR3 region has 16 residues. V shed 5 bases, J shed 0 bases, and the junction held 6 bases outside the gene matches. The DNA for the CDR3 is TGTGCCAGCAGTATACTAGCGGCCCTAGCCAAAAACATTCAGTACTTC. Translating gives CASSILAALAKNIQYF.

This clone was picked up a small number of times. J is TRBJ1-2 and V is TRBV9; D is ambiguous. This CDR3 has 12 amino acids. Germline V lookup: CDR1 SGDLS, CDR2 YYNGEE. The V and J ends lost 6 bases and 1 base respectively, with 7 bases between them. As DNA, the CDR3 is TGTGCCAGCACCGCCCTTAACTATGGCTACACCTTC. It is translated as CASTALNYGYTF.

This clone was counted between two and nine times. The CDR3 region has the DNA TGCGCCAGCAGCCAAGATCTTGAAGGGGGCGAGACCCAGTACTTC. As protein: CASSQDLEGGETQYF. The V call is TRBV4-3, the J call TRBJ2-5; TRBD1 agrees at 7 bases. The CDR3 extends over 15 amino acids. Germline V gene data show CDR1 as LGHNA and CDR2 as YSLEER. V was clipped by 0 bases and J by 5 bases; unmatched bases: 6.

The chain recombines TRBV28 with TRBJ2-3; D gene ambiguous. CDR1 is MDHEN and CDR2 is SYDVKM in the germline V gene. The CDR3 runs 13 residues. With 5 bases removed from V and 1 base from J, the gap between germline ends came to 7 bases. The CDR3 DNA follows: TGTGCCAGCAGTACGGTTGGCACAGATACGCAGTATTTT. This encodes CASSTVGTDTQYF. The full variable domain, in which reference TRBV28 and TRBJ2-3 provide the parts outside the CDR3, is DVKVTQSSRYLVKRTGEKVFLECVQDMDHENMFWYRQDPGLGLRLIYFSYDVKMKEKGDIPEGYSVSREKKERFSLILESASTNQTSMYLCASSTVGTDTQYFGPGTRLTVL.

This clone was picked up a small number of times. The chain uses TRBV15 and TRBJ2-7; TRBD2 might be the D (5 bases). CDR3 length: 13 residues. V was cut by 2 bases and J by 2 bases, with 7 bases left in between. Germline lookup yields CDR1 LNHNV and CDR2 YYDKDF (reference sequence). The chain's CDR3 is CATSRRETYEQYF. CDR3 coding DNA: TGTGCCACCAGCAGAAGGGAGACCTACGAGCAGTACTTC.

This clone was seen only once. The CDR3 is CASSPLGGLGDRVAQYF. CDR3 nucleotide sequence: TGTGCCAGCTCACCTCTCGGGGGACTAGGGGACCGCGTGGCGCAGTACTTC. V gene TRBV18 combines with J gene TRBJ2-7; 8 bases map to TRBD2. The J segment lost 9 bases and the V segment lost 3 bases, leaving 19 bases of the junction unmatched. This CDR3 spans 17 amino acids. Germline-derived CDR1 and CDR2 are KGHSH and LQKENI.

The table lists this clone with a few counts. The J gene is TRBJ1-5, the V gene TRBV7-2; possibly TRBD1 for D (5 bases). With 5 bases removed from V and 2 bases from J, the gap between germline ends came to 13 bases. CDR1 SGHTA and CDR2 FQGNSA come from the germline V gene. This CDR3 comprises 15 residues. CDR3 bases: TGTGCCAGCAGCGTCAGCAGGGTCGGCAATCAGCCCCAGCATTTT. Its translation is CASSVSRVGNQPQHF.

This chain uses TRBV30 with TRBJ1-3, with D hard to call. CDR1 GTSNPN and CDR2 SVGIG come from the germline V gene (reference sequence). Between the trimmed V and J ends, which lost 0 bases and 4 bases, there was a span of 7 bases. The CDR3 loop spans 13 amino acids. The CDR3 spells CAWSVGYGNTIYF. CDR3 nucleotides: TGTGCCTGGAGTGTAGGGTACGGAAACACCATATATTTT.

This clone turned up a few times. This rearrangement joins TRBV7-3 to TRBJ1-1; D call uncertain. There are 13 residues in the CDR3. Trimming took off 6 bases at V and 0 bases at J, with 8 bases between the two ends. CDR1 SGHTA and CDR2 FQGTGA come from the germline V gene. CDR3 sequence (DNA): TGTGCCAGCAGATCCAGCGTGAACACTGAAGCTTTCTTT. Protein product: CASRSSVNTEAFF.

This clone turned up a few times. The chain is built from TRBV6-5 and TRBJ2-7, with 8 bases fitting TRBD1. CDR1 and CDR2 from the germline V gene are MNHEY and SVGAGI. V shed 0 bases, J shed 3 bases, and the junction held 7 bases outside the gene matches. The CDR3 has 16 amino acids. CDR3 protein: CASSYSGGQGSYEQYF. The CDR3 DNA is TGTGCCAGCAGTTACTCGGGAGGACAGGGCAGCTACGAGCAGTACTTC.

This clone turned up a few times. V is TRBV18 and J is TRBJ2-7; no clear D. The CDR3 has 15 residues. Germline CDR1 KGHSH, CDR2 LQKENI. Trimming removed 0 bases at V and 3 bases at J, with 12 bases between. The CDR3 sequence: CASSPPNGGDYEQYF. CDR3 nucleotides: TGTGCCAGCTCACCACCGAACGGTGGGGACTACGAGCAGTACTTC. Complete variable domain (other parts from reference TRBV18 and TRBJ2-7): NAGVMQNPRHLVRRRGQEARLRCSPMKGHSHVYWYRQLPEEGLKFMVYLQKENIIDESGMPKERFSAEFPKEGPSILRIQQVVRGDSAAYFCASSPPNGGDYEQYFGPGTRLTVT.

This clone has just a few counts. This same CDR3 is encoded by further DNA sequences in the sample. The J gene is TRBJ2-7, the V gene TRBV28; no definite D call. Trimming cost V 6 bases and J 6 bases, with 9 bases left between them. Germline values: CDR1 MDHEN, CDR2 SYDVKM. This CDR3 has 11 amino acids. CDR3: CASSLSREQYF. CDR3 coding DNA: TGTGCCAGCAGCCTTTCACGCGAGCAGTACTTC.

This rearrangement joins TRBV6-1 to TRBJ1-1; maybe TRBD1 (5 bases). CDR3 length equals 14 residues. V gave up 7 bases and J gave up 6 bases, with 18 bases separating them. Germline CDR1 and CDR2: MNHNS and SASEGT. CDR3 loop: CASTPRVGAAEAFF. CDR3 nucleotide sequence: TGTGCCAGCACCCCCCGCGTCGGGGCAGCTGAAGCTTTCTTT.